This T cell receptor (beta chain) was profiled in a study of T cell changes during pregnancy in multiple sclerosis (dated by TCRdb to about 2019). A note on the overall study: The study examined how the T cell repertoire changed over the course of pregnancy in women with multiple sclerosis.

As concerns this clone: Its antigen is still unknown. The input lacks base qualities; no much larger clone sits a single base away.

Measured from the cysteine to the phenylalanine, the CDR3 is 15 residues long. The kept DNA is CDR3 alone, 45 bases in frame from the first base. CDR1 MGHRA and CDR2 YSYEKL are derived from the germline V gene. Deletion took 0 bases off V and 0 bases off J, with a span of 8 bases between the germline ends. The library relied on the immunoSEQ multiplex PCR assay. What TCRdb holds here is the immuneACCESS table cut down to in-frame rearrangements. Part of the clones is not present; checked against another copy, under half of the missing clones reflect an unresolved V gene, and the others are unexplained. In all, the sample holds around 30,000 clones, and roughly 89% of those were seen once. The ten top clones hold around a tenth of the sample.

The source material was CD8+ T cells from peripheral blood mononuclear cells, sampled in the first trimester of pregnancy. The chain uses TRBV4-1 and TRBJ1-2; TRBD1 is a possible D gene, resting on 5 matching bases. The TCR was taken from a female donor with multiple sclerosis, enrolled in a pregnancy study. The nucleotide sequence reads as follows: TGCGCCAGCAGCCAAGACGACAGTTCTAACTATGGCTACACCTTC. This codes for CASSQDDSSNYGYTF.